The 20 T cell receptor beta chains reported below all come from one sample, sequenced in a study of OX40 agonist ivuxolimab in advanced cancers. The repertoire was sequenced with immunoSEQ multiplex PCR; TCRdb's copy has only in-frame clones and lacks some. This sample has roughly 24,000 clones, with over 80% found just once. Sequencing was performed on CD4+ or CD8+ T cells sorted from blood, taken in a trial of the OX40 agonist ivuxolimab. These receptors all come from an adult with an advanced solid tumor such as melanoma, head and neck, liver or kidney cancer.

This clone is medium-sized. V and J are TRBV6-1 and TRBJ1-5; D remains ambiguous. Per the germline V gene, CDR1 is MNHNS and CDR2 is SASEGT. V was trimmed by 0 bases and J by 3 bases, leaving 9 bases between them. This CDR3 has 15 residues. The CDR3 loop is CASSEAPETNQPQHF. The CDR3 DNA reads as TGTGCCAGCAGTGAAGCGCCAGAGACCAATCAGCCCCAGCATTTT.

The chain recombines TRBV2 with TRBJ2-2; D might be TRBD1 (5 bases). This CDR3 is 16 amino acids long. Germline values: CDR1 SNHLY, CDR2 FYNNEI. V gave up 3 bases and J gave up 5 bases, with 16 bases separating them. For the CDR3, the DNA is TGTGCCAGCAGTGAGTCGGGCCAGGGTGGAACCGGGGAGCTGTTTTTT. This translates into CASSESGQGGTGELFF. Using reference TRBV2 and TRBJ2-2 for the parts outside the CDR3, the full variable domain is EPEVTQTPSHQVTQMGQEVILRCVPISNHLYFYWYRQILGQKVEFLVSFYNNEISEKSEIFDDQFSVERPDGSNFTLKIRSTKLEDSAMYFCASSESGQGGTGELFFGEGSRLTVL.

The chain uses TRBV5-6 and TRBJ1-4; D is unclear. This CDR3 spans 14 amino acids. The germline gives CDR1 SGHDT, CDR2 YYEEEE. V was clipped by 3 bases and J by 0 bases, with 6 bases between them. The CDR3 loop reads CASSSDATNEKLFF. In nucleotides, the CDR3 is TGTGCCAGCAGCTCGGATGCAACTAATGAAAAACTGTTTTTT.

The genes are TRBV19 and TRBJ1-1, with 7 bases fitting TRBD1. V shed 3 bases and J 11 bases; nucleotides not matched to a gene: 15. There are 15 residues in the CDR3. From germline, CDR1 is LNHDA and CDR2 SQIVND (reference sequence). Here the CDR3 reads CASSIMRQGQHRAFF. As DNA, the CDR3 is TGTGCCAGTAGTATTATGAGACAGGGACAACATAGGGCTTTCTTT.

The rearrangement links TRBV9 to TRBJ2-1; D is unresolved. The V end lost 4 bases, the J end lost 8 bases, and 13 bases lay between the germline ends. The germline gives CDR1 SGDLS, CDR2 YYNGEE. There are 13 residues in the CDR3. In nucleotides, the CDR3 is TGTGCCAGCAGCCCAGTCGACTGGTATGAGCAGTTCTTC. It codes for CASSPVDWYEQFF.

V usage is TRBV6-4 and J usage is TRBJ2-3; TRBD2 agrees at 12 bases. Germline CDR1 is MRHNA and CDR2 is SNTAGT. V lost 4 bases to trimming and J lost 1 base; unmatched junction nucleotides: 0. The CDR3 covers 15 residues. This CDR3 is CASSGLAGGTDTQYF. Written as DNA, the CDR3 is TGTGCCAGCAGTGGACTAGCGGGGGGCACAGATACGCAGTATTTT.

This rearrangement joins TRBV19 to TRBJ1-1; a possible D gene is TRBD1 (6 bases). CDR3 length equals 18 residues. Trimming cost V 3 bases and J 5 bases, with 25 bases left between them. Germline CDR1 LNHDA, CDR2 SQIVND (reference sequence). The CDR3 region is CASSMVPGTLKLGTEAFF. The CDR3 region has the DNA TGTGCCAGTAGTATGGTCCCAGGGACATTAAAGCTGGGTACTGAAGCTTTCTTT.

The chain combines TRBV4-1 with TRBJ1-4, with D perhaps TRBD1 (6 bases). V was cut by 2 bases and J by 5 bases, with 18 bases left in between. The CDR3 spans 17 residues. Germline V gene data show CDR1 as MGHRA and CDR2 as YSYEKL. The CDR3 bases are TGCGCCAGCAGCCAACCCGGCGAGGGGGGAGCAAATGAAAAACTGTTTTTT. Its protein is CASSQPGEGGANEKLFF.

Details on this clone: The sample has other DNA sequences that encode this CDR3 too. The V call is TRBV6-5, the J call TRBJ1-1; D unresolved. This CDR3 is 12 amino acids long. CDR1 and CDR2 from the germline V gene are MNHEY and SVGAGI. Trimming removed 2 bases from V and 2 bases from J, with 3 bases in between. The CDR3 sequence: CASSYANTEAFF. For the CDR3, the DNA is TGTGCCAGCAGTTACGCAAACACTGAAGCTTTCTTT.

CDR3 sequence reads: CASSLASRTGRYNEQFF. The CDR3 DNA sequence: TGTGCCAGCAGTTTAGCCTCCCGGACAGGAAGGTACAATGAGCAGTTCTTC. J is TRBJ2-1 and V is TRBV27; 7 bases are a match to TRBD1. With V trimmed by 2 bases and J by 4 bases, 11 bases remained unmatched. The CDR3 runs 17 residues. Germline-derived CDR1 and CDR2 are MNHEY and SMNVEV (reference sequence).

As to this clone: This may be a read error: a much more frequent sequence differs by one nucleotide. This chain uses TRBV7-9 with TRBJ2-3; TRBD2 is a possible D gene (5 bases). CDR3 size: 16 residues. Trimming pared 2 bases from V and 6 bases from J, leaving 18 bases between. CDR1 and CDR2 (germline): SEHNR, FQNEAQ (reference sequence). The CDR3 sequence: CASSLWASPSVDTQYF. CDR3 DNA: TGTGCCAGCAGCTTATGGGCTAGCCCGTCAGTGGATACGCAGTATTTT.

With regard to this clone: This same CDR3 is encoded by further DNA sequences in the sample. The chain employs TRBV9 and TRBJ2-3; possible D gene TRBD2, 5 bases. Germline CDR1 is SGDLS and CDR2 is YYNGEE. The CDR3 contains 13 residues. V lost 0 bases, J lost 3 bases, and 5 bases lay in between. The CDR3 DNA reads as TGTGCCAGCAGCGTAGGAGGGACAGATACGCAGTATTTT. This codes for CASSVGGTDTQYF.

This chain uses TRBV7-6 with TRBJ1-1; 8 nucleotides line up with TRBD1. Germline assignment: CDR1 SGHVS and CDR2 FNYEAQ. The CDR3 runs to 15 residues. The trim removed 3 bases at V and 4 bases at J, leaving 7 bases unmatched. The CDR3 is CASSLTGEEFTEAFF. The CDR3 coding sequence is TGTGCCAGCAGCTTGACAGGGGAAGAGTTCACTGAAGCTTTCTTT.

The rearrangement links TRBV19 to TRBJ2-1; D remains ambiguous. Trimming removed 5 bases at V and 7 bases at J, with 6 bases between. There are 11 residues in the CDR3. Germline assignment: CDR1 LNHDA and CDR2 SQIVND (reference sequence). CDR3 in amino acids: CASSWVNEQFF. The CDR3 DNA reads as TGTGCCAGTAGTTGGGTGAATGAGCAGTTCTTC.

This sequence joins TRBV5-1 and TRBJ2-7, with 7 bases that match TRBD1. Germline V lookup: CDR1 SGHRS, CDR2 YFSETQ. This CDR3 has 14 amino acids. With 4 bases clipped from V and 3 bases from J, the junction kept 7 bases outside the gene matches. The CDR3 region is CASSAGTEGYEQYF. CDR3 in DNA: TGCGCCAGCAGCGCCGGGACAGAAGGCTACGAGCAGTACTTC.

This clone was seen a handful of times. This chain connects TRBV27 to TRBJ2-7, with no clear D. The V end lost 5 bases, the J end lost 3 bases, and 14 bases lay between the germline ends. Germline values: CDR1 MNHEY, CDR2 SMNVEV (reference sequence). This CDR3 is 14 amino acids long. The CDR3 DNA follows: TGTGCCAGCAGTCCACGGGCCATCCTCTACGAGCAGTACTTC. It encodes CASSPRAILYEQYF.

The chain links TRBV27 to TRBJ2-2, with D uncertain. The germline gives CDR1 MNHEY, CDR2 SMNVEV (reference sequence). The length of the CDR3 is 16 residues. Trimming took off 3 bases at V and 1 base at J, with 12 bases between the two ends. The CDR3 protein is CASSLTLPGNTGELFF. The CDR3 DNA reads TGTGCCAGCAGTTTGACCCTCCCGGGGAACACCGGGGAGCTGTTTTTT.

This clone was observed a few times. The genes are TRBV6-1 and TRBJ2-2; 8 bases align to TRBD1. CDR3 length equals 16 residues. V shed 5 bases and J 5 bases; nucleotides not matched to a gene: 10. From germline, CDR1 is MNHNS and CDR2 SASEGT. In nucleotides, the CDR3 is TGTGCCAGCAGTAAAGACGGACAGGGTTGGACCGGGGAGCTGTTTTTT. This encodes CASSKDGQGWTGELFF.

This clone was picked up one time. In DNA, the CDR3 is TGTGCCAGCAGCTCAATTAAGTCTAGCGGGGGGGCAGATACGCAGTATTTT. Amino acid sequence: CASSSIKSSGGADTQYF. The chain has TRBV7-6 and TRBJ2-3, with 12 bases that match TRBD2. V shed 4 bases and J 4 bases; nucleotides not matched to a gene: 9. Per germline, CDR1 SGHVS and CDR2 FNYEAQ. The CDR3 is 17 residues long.

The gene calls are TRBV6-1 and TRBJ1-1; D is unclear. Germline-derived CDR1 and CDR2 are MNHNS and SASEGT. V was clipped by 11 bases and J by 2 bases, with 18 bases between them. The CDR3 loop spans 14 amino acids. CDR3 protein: CASRTGRGNTEAFF. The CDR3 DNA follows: TGTGCCTCTCGAACGGGGAGAGGTAACACTGAAGCTTTCTTT.